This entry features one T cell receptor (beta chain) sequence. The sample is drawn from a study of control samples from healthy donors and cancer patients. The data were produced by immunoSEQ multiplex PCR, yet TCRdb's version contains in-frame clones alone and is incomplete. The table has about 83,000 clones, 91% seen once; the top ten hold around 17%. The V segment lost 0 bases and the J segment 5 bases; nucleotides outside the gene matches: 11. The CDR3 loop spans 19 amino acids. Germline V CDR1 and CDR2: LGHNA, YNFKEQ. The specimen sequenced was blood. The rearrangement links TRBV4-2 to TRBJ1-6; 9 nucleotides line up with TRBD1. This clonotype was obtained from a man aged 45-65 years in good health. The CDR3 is CASSQDGTGTLTDNSPLHF. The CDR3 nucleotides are TGTGCCAGCAGCCAAGACGGGACAGGGACGCTCACGGATAATTCACCCCTCCACTTT.